What follows describes a single T cell receptor beta chain. CDR1 and CDR2 (germline): SGHRS, YFSETQ. There are 14 residues in the CDR3. V lost 5 bases to trimming and J lost 4 bases, with 15 bases between them. Per the study methods: Reference gene primer amplification gave nucleated cell count estimates. Only in-frame clones appear in the TCRdb table, and some are missing; sequencing was by immunoSEQ multiplex PCR. For V, J and clone size, that table is used; D and trimming come from the DNA. The sample has 200,000 to 250,000 clones, roughly 90% seen once. The data were obtained in a study of blood T cell repertoires in COVID-19. The overall study: COVID-19 samples from acute and convalescent phases originated in the United States, Italy and Spain. Sources were T cells, B-cell-depleted T cells, or PBMCs; the material itself was cDNA or gDNA.

Sequencing used peripheral blood. The J gene is TRBJ1-1, the V gene TRBV5-1, with D hard to call. This TCR was sampled from a man in his fifties or sixties who had recovered from COVID-19. CDR3 amino acids: CASSLGASSTEAFF. In nucleotides, the CDR3 is TGCGCCAGCAGTCTAGGAGCCAGCAGCACTGAAGCTTTCTTT.